The T cell receptor beta chain under discussion was sequenced for a study of cytotoxic CD8 clonotypes in ibrutinib-treated CLL. Study background: The patients comprised about a dozen relapsed/refractory and about 15 treatment-naive cases, 17 to 18 IGHV unmutated.

CDR1 and CDR2 (germline): SGHNT, YYREEE (reference sequence). V lost 5 bases and J 2 bases, leaving 13 bases between the germline ends. The CDR3 consists of 14 residues. Study conclusions and caveats: Private clonotypes, not public ones, expanded at ibrutinib response.

The targeted sequencing depth was 1 in 200,000 to 1 in 1 million T cells. Assay used: immunoSEQ multiplex PCR; TCRdb lists only in-frame clones, some missing. Counted here are over 150,000 clones, about 72% occurring once; the ten biggest clones make up 13%. In regard to this clone: Its antigen is unidentified.

The receptor was isolated from a human donor with chronic lymphocytic leukemia. J is TRBJ1-1 and V is TRBV5-4; possible D gene TRBD1, 6 bases. The sequencing here drew on PBMCs, taken after 24 months of ibrutinib treatment. The CDR3 bases are TGTGCCAGCAGTTACGACAGGAGTAACACTGAAGCTTTCTTT. Protein: CASSYDRSNTEAFF. Looking up the rest from reference TRBV5-4 and TRBJ1-1 gives the full variable domain: ETGVTQSPTHLIKTRGQQVTLRCSSQSGHNTVSWYQQALGQGPQFIFQYYREEENGRGNFPPRFSGLQFPNYSSELNVNALELDDSALYLCASSYDRSNTEAFFGQGTRLTVV.